Described below is a single TCR beta chain sequence and its context. The data stem from a study of shared clonotypes between healthy human individuals. Some clones are missing from TCRdb's copy, which holds only in-frame ones; the method was immunoSEQ multiplex PCR. The table shows 550,000 to 600,000 clones, with roughly 79% occurring only once. The CDR3 extends over 14 amino acids. The germline gives CDR1 LNHDA, CDR2 SQIVND (reference sequence). V lost 5 bases and J lost 5; bases outside the gene matches: 8. Source material: PBMCs. The origin of this receptor is a woman between 40 and 50 years old in good health. Some clones in this sample may be carry-over from other donors' samples. The V and J genes are TRBV19 and TRBJ2-5, with 7 bases aligning to TRBD1. The CDR3 spells CASSVTGSRETQYF. The CDR3 DNA follows: TGTGCCAGTAGTGTGACAGGGTCGAGGGAGACCCAGTACTTC.